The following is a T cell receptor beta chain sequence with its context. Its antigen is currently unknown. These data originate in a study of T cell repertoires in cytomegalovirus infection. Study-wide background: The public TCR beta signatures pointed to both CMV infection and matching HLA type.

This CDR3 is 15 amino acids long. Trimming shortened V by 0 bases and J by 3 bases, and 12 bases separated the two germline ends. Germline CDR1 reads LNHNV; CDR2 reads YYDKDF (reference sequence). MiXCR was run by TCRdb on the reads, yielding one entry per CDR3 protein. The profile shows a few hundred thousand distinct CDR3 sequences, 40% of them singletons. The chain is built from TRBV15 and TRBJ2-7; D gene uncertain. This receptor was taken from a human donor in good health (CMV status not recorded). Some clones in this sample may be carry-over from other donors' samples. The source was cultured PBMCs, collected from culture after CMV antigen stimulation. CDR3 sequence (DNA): TGTGCCACCAGCAGAGATCCCCGAAGGATCTACGAGCAGTACTTC. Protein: CATSRDPRRIYEQYF.